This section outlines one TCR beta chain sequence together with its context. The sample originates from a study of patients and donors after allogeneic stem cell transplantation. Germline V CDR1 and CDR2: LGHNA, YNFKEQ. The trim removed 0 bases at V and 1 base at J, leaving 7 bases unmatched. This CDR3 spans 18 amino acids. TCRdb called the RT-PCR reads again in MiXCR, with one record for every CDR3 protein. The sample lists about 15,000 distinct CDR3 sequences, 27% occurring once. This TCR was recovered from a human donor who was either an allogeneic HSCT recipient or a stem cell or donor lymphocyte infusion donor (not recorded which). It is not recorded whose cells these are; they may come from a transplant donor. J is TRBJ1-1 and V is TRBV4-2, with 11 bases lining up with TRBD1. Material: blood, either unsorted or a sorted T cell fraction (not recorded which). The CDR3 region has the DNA TGTGCCAGCAGCCAAGATGCGGACAGGGGGCTCTCGAACACTGAAGCTTTCTTT. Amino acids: CASSQDADRGLSNTEAFF.